In its sample, the clone carrying this T cell receptor (beta chain) was seen a few times. The data are from a study of blood T cell repertoires in COVID-19. Study at large: Italy, Spain and the United States were the sources of the convalescent and acute COVID-19 samples. Nucleic acid was either cDNA or gDNA, and it came from T cells, B-cell-depleted T cells, or PBMCs.

The CDR3 is made up of 13 amino acids. V lost 4 bases and J 10 bases, leaving 14 bases between the germline ends. From germline, CDR1 is MNHEY and CDR2 SVGAGI. Authors' data handling: Amplified reference gene primers provided the basis for estimating nucleated cell counts. Assay used: immunoSEQ multiplex PCR; TCRdb lists only in-frame clones, some missing. For V, J and clone size, that table is used; D and trimming come from the DNA. The sample records 170,000 or so clones, approximately 88% being singletons. The TCR was taken from a man younger than 35 with active or convalescent COVID-19. This rearrangement joins TRBV6-5 to TRBJ2-1, with D perhaps matching TRBD1 (6 bases). Sequences were obtained from peripheral blood. CDR3: CASSSPHRAEQFF. In DNA form, the CDR3 reads TGTGCCAGCAGTTCCCCCCACAGGGCCGAGCAGTTCTTC.